This TCR beta chain was retrieved from a study of cytomegalovirus exposure and HLA in healthy donors. On this clone: Its antigen is undetermined.

Study outcomes and limitations: As a later analysis revealed, the rate of TCR association differed by HLA locus, with DRB1 most and HLA-C fewest. In all likelihood, a cluster of highly shared sequence variants was a sequencing artifact.

Though nominally healthy at sampling, donors likely had unrecorded immune exposures. The CDR3 has 15 amino acids. V lost 6 bases, J lost 2 bases, and 13 bases lay in between. Germline V CDR1 and CDR2: ENHRY, SYGVKD. PCR employed 60 Vbeta and 13 Jbeta primers. Original methodology: As a later analysis found, there were 70 million to 80 million unique TCR beta chains, of which roughly 11 million were shared. Measured with immunoSEQ multiplex PCR; TCRdb has only the in-frame clones, and not every one. V, J and clone size reflect that table, while D and trimming were determined from the DNA. Among 77,000 or so clones listed, 70% to 85% were seen once.

This clonotype was obtained from a woman aged 40 to 50 in good health and CMV-seronegative. The sequencing sample was made of PBMCs. The chain employs TRBV10-3 and TRBJ2-2; D might be TRBD1 (5 bases). Written as DNA, the CDR3 is TGTGCCATCAGCGAACGTCAGGGTAACACCGGGGAGCTGTTTTTT. Amino acid sequence: CAISERQGNTGELFF.